The present TCR beta chain was sequenced within a study of T-cell reconstitution after alpha-beta-depleted transplantation in children. The study, taken as a whole, reports: One year post-transplant, T-cell counts and diversity were largely derived from T cells produced anew. TCRbeta diversity was high at day 60 in some patients (a result of surviving recipient T cells and thymic progenitors).

It was with unique molecular identifiers that the TCRbeta library was prepared. One entry per CDR3 protein results from TCRdb running MiXCR on the PCR reads. Here the sample spans 45,000 to 70,000 distinct CDR3 sequences, roughly 46% being singletons. Trimming took 5 bases from V and 6 from J; bases not matched to a gene: 6. CDR3 length: 15 amino acids. Germline V lookup: CDR1 SGHTA, CDR2 FQGNSA. This clonotype was counted a few times. Antigen: not known. The sequences come from PBMCs, mostly from graft donor cells, collected 360 days after TCRalphabeta/CD19-depleted stem cell transplant. J is TRBJ2-1 and V is TRBV7-2; 11 bases align to TRBD2. This TCR came from a male patient younger than 18 who had a stem cell transplant for acute lymphoblastic leukemia, so the T cells may come from the graft donor. The CDR3 DNA sequence: TGTGCCAGCAGCATTAGCGGGAGGGCTACCAATGAGCAGTTCTTC. Its translation is CASSISGRATNEQFF.